The T cell receptor (beta chain) described here comes from a study of Graves' ophthalmopathy and Graves' hyperthyroidism. At least ten counts were recorded for this clonotype. Its antigen is still unknown. This may be a read error: a much more frequent sequence differs by one nucleotide. Amplification from RNA transcripts yielded the TCR beta CDR3 regions. Second-round multiplex PCR came after first-round RT-PCR with HTBI primers. TCRdb re-called the multiplex PCR reads with MiXCR, one entry per CDR3 protein. The sample contains about 420,000 distinct CDR3 sequences, around 21% of which appear only once. Germline CDR1 and CDR2: MNHNS and SASEGT. CDR3 length: 10 residues. V was cut by 7 bases and J by 3 bases, with 4 bases left in between. Findings of the study overall: Blood samples also showed most expanded thyroid clonotypes exceeding 0.001 frequency.

What was sequenced was peripheral blood. The clonotype was recovered from a young woman with stable Graves' hyperthyroidism. V gene TRBV6-1 combines with J gene TRBJ2-7; D unresolved. The CDR3 coding sequence is TGTGCCAGCACTGGCTACGAGCAGTACTTC. Its translation is CASTGYEQYF.